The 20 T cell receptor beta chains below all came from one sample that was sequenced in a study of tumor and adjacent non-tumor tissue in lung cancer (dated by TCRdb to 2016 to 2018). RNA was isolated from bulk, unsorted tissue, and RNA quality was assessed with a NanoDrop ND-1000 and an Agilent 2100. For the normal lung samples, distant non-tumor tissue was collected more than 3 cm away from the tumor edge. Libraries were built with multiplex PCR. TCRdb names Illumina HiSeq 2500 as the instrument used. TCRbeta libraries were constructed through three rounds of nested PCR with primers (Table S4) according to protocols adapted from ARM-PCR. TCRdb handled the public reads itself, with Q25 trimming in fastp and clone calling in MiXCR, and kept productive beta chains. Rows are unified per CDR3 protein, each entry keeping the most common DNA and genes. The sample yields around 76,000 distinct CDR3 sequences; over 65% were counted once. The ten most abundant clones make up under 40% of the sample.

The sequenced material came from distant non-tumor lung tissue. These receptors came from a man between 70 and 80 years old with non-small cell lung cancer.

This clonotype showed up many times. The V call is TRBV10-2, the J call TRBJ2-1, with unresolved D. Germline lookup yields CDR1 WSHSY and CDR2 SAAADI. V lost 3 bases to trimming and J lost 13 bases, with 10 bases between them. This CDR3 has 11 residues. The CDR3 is CASSDHDIQFF. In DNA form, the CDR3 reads TGCGCCAGCAGTGACCATGATATTCAGTTCTTC.

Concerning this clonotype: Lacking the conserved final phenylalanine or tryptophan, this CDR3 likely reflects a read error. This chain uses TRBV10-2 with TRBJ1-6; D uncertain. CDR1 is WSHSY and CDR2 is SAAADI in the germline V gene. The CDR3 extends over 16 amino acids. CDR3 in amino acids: CASSSQLGVNNSPLHI. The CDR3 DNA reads TGTGCCAGCAGCTCACAATTGGGCGTTAATAATTCACCCCTCCACATT.

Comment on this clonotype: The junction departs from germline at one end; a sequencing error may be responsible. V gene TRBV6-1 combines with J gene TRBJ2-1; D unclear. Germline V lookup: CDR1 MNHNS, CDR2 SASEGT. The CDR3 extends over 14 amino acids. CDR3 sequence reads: CANSEAAGSNEQFF. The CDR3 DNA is TGTGCCAACAGTGAGGCGGCTGGAAGCAATGAGCAGTTCTTC.

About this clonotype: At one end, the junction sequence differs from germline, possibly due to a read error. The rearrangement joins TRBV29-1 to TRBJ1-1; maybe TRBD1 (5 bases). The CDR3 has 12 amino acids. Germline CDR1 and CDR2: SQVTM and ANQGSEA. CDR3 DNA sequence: TGCAGCGTTGTGGCGGAGGGGCCTGAAACTTTCTTC. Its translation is CSVVAEGPETFF.

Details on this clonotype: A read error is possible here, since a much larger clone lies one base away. Here the CDR3 DNA reads TGCAGTGCTAGAGATCAGAGGACAAGGAATGAAAAACTGTTTTTT. Its translation: CSARDQRTRNEKLFF. The chain joins TRBV20-1 to TRBJ1-4, with a weak D call TRBD1 (5 bases). Germline V CDR1 and CDR2: DFQATT, SNEGSKA (reference sequence). The V end was cut by 0 bases, the J end by 5 bases, with 13 bases between. The CDR3 totals 15 residues.

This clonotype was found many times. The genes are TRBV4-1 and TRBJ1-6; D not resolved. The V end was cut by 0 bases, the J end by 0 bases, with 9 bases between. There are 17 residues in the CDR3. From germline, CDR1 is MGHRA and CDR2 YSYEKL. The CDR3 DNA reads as TGCGCCAGCAGCCAAGAGTCCAAATCCTCCTATAATTCACCCCTCCACTTT. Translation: CASSQESKSSYNSPLHF.

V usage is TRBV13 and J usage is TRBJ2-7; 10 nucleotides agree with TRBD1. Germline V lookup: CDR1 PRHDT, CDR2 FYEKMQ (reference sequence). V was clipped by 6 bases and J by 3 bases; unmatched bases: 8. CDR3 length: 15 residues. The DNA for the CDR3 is TGTGCCAGCAGTCGGACAGGGACAGGGGTCTACGAGCAGTACTTC. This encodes CASSRTGTGVYEQYF.

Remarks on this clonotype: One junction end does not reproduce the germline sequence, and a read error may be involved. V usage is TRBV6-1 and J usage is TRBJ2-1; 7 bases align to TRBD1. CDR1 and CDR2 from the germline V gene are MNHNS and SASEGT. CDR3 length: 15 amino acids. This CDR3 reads CASRYRDSGYDEQSF. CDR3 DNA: TGTGCCAGCAGGTACCGGGACAGTGGGTATGATGAGCAGTCCTTC.

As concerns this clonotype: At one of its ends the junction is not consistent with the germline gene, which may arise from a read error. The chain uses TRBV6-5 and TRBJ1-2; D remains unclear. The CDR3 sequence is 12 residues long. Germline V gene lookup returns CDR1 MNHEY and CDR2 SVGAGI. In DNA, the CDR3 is TGTGACAGCAGTTCCACACGAGGAGGCTACACTTTC. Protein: CDSSSTRGGYTF.

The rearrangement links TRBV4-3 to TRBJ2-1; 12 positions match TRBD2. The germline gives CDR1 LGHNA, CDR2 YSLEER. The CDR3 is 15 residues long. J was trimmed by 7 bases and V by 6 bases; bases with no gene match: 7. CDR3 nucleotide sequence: TGCGCCAGCAGGCTACTAGCGGGAGGTAGAAATGAGCAGTTCTTC. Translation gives CASRLLAGGRNEQFF.

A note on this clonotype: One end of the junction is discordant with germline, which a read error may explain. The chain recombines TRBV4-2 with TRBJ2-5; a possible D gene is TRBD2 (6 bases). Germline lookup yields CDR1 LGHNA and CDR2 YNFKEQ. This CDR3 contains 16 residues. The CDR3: CTSSHRGSGNEETQYF. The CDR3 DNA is TGTACCAGCAGCCACCGAGGTAGCGGTAATGAGGAGACCCAGTACTTC.

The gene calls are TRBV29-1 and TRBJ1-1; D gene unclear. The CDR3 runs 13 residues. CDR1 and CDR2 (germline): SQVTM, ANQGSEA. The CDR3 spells CSGKRSLFTEAFF. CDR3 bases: TGCAGTGGAAAAAGGAGTCTATTCACTGAAGCTTTCTTT. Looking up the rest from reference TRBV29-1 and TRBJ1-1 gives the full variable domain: SAVISQKPSRDICQRGTSLTIQCQVDSQVTMMFWYRQQPGQSLTLIATANQGSEATYESGFVIDKFPISRPNLTFSTLTVSNMSPEDSSIYLCSGKRSLFTEAFFGQGTRLTVV.

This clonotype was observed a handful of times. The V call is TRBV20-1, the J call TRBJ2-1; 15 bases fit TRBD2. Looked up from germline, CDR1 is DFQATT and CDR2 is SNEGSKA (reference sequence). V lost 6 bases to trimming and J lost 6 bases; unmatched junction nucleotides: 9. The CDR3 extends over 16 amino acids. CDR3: CSAEGTSGGYINEQFF. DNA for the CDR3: TGCAGTGCCGAAGGGACTAGCGGGGGGTATATCAATGAGCAGTTCTTC.

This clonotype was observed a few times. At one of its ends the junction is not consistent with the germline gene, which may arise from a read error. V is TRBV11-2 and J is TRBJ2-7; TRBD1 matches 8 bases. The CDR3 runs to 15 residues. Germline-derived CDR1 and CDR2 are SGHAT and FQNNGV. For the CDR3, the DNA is TGTGCCAGCCGCTTAGATCAGGGGGCCACCTACGAGCTGTACTTC. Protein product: CASRLDQGATYELYF.

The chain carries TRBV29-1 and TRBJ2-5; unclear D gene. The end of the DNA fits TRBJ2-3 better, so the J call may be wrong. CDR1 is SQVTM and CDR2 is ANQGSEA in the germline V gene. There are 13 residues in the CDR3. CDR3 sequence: CSVAVNFQETQYF. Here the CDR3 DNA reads TGCAGCGTGGCCGTCAATTTCCAAGAGACCCAGTATTTT.

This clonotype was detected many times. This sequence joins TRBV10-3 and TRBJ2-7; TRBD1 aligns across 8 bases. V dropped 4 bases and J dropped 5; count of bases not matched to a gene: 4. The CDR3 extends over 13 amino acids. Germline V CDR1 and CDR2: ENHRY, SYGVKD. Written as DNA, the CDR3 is TGTGCCATCAGTGCGGACAGGGTTAACGAGCAGTACTTC. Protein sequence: CAISADRVNEQYF.

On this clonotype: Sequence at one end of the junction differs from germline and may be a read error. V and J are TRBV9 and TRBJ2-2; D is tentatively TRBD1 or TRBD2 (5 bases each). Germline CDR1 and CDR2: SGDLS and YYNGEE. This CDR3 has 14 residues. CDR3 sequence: CASGPRQITGELFF. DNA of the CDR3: TGTGCCAGCGGCCCCCGACAGATCACCGGGGAGCTATTTTTT.

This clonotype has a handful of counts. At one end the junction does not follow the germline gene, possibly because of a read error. CDR3 nucleotide sequence: TGTTCCAGCAGTTTCTGCGGGACAGTTGGCTCTGGGTCCAACGTCCTGACTTTC. Protein product: CSSSFCGTVGSGSNVLTF. The chain has TRBV6-5 and TRBJ2-6, with D perhaps matching TRBD1 (7 bases). The germline CDR1 and CDR2 sequences are MNHEY and SVGAGI. The CDR3 has 18 amino acids.

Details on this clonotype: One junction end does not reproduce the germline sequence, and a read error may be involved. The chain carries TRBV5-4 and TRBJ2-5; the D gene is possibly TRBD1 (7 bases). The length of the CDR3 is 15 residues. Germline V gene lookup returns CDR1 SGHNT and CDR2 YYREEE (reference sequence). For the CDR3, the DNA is TGTGCCGGCAGCTGGCAGGGGGGTACCCAAGAGACCCAGTACTTC. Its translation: CAGSWQGGTQETQYF.

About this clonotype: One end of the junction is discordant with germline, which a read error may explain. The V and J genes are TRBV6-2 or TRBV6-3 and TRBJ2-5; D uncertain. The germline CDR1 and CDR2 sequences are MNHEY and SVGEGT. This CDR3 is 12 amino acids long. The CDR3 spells CASSSQLKSQYF. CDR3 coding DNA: TGTGCCAGCAGTTCCCAACTTAAGAGCCAGTATTTC.